This entry features one T cell receptor beta chain sequence. Its antigen remains unidentified. Trimming cost V 5 bases and J 9 bases, with 24 bases left between them. CDR1 and CDR2 from the germline V gene are SGHDT and YYEEEE. This CDR3 region has 16 residues. TCRdb's copy holds only in-frame clones and misses some; the assay was immunoSEQ multiplex PCR. This table has 150,000 to 200,000 clones, around nine tenths appearing once. The sample comes from a study of cytomegalovirus exposure and HLA in healthy donors. Study-wide results and caveats: According to the study, around 160 TCR beta chains were cytomegalovirus-associated. Subsequent analysis of the 100 to 150 validation repertoires found a tendency for first-cohort TCR clusters to co-occur. Generally TCR sequences proved uncommon, though certain public TCRs appeared in numerous donors. A few chains tied to CMV proved CMV antigen-specific in vitro.

The V and J genes are TRBV5-6 and TRBJ2-1, with a tentative D call TRBD2 (6 bases). The specimen was PBMCs. This receptor was identified in a woman in her 30s in good health and CMV-seronegative. CDR3 protein: CASRGLQGGPRIEQFF. The CDR3 bases are TGTGCCAGCAGGGGGCTTCAGGGAGGTCCCCGGATTGAGCAGTTCTTC.